This record covers a single TCR beta chain. This specimen comes from a study of tumor-infiltrating lymphocytes in localized non-small cell lung cancer. Deletions cut 3 bases from V and 6 bases from J, with 15 bases between. The CDR3 contains 15 residues. Germline lookup yields CDR1 LNHDA and CDR2 SQIVND (reference sequence). Clones were sequenced by immunoSEQ multiplex PCR, and TCRdb holds only the in-frame ones, with some missing. Among about 12,000 clones, 75% to 90% were seen once, and the ten largest hold around 13%. The sequenced sample consisted of lung tumor tissue. This TCR was recovered from a human donor with non-small cell lung cancer. The J gene is TRBJ1-5, the V gene TRBV19, with D perhaps TRBD1 (5 bases). The CDR3 here is CASSIWGGDAQPQHF. The CDR3 nucleotides are TGTGCCAGTAGTATCTGGGGCGGGGACGCTCAGCCCCAGCATTTT.